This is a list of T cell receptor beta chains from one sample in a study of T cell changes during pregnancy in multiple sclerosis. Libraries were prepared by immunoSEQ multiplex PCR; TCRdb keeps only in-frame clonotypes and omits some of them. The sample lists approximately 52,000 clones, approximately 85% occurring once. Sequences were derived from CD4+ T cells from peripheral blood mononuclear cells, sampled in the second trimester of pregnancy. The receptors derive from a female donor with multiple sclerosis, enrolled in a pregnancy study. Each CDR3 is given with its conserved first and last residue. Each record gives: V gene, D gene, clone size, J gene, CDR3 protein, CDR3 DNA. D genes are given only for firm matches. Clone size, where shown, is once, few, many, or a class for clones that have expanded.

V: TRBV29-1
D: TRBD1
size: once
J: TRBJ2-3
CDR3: CSVPKTGWADTQYF
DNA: TGCAGCGTTCCAAAGACAGGGTGGGCAGATACGCAGTATTTT

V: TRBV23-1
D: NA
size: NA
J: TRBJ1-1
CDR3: CASSNREGRDTEAFF
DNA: TGCGCCAGCAGTAATAGGGAGGGAAGGGACACTGAAGCTTTCTTT

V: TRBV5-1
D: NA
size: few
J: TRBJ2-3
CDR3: CASSLSGNGADTQYF
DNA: TGCGCCAGCAGCTTGTCGGGGAATGGCGCAGATACGCAGTATTTT

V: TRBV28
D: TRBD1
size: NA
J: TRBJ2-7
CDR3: CASRSAGTGSTYEQYF
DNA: TGTGCCAGCAGATCCGCCGGGACAGGGTCCACCTACGAGCAGTACTTC

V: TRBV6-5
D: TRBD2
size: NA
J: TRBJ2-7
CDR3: CASKRSGSSYEQYF
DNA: TGTGCCAGCAAACGGAGCGGGAGCTCCTACGAGCAGTACTTC

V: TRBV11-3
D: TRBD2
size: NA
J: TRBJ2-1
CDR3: CASSRLAGDNEQFF
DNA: TGTGCCAGCAGTCGACTAGCGGGCGACAATGAGCAGTTCTTC

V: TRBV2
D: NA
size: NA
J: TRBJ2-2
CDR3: CASSDRPPSTGELFF
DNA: TGTGCCAGCAGTGACAGGCCGCCGAGCACCGGGGAGCTGTTTTTT

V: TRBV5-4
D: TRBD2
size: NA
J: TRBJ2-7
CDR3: CASSLELAVPYEQYF
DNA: TGTGCCAGCAGCTTGGAACTAGCGGTGCCCTACGAGCAGTACTTC

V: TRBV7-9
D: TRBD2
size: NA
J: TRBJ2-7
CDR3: CASSSRTSGSSYEQYF
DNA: TGTGCCAGCAGCTCCCGGACTAGCGGGAGTTCCTACGAGCAGTACTTC

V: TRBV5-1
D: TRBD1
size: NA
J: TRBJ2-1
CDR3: CASSLEAAGGSYNEQFF
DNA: TGCGCCAGCAGCTTGGAGGCGGCAGGGGGCTCCTACAATGAGCAGTTCTTC

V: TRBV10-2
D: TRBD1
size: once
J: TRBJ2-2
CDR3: CASSGDRRYTGELFF
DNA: TGCGCCAGCAGCGGGGACAGGAGGTACACCGGGGAGCTGTTTTTT

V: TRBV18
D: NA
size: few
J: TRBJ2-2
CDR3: CASSSQDTNTGELFF
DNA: TGTGCCAGCTCATCTCAGGACACCAACACCGGGGAGCTGTTTTTT

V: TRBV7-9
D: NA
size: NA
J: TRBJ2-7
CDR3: CASSLVEGSEQYF
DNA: TGTGCCAGCAGCTTAGTGGAGGGGAGCGAGCAGTACTTC

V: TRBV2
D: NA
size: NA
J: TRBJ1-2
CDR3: CASTTDTHGYTF
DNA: TGTGCCAGCACCACGGACACTCATGGCTACACCTTC

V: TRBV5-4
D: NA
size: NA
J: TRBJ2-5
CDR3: CASSLGSGQETQYF
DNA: TGTGCCAGCAGCTTGGGTAGCGGCCAAGAGACCCAGTACTTC

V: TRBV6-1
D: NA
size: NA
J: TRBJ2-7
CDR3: CASSEAPGYSEQYF
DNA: TGTGCCAGCAGTGAAGCACCGGGGTACTCCGAGCAGTACTTC

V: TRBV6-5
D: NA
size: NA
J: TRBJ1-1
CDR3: CATTLGRGMGTEAFF
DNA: TGTGCCACGACACTGGGGAGGGGAATGGGCACTGAAGCTTTCTTT

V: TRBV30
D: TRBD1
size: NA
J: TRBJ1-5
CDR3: CAWSPQNRGLGQPQHF
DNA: TGTGCCTGGAGCCCACAAAACAGGGGGCTCGGCCAGCCCCAGCATTTT

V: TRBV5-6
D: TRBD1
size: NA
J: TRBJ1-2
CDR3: CASSGGTGGAGYGYTF
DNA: TGTGCCAGCAGCGGTGGGACAGGGGGCGCGGGCTATGGCTACACCTTC

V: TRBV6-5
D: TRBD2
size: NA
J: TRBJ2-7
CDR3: CASSSRGTSGSYEQYF
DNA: TGTGCCAGCAGTTCGCGCGGGACTAGCGGGTCCTACGAGCAGTACTTC

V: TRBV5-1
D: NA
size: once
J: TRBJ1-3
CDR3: CASSLTSGLRGNTIYF
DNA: TGCGCCAGCAGCTTGACTTCCGGACTGAGGGGAAACACCATATATTTT

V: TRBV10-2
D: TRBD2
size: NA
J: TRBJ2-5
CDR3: CASTLAGGETQYF
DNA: TGCGCCAGCACGCTAGCGGGAGGAGAGACCCAGTACTTC

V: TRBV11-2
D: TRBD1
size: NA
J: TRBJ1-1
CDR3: CASSWGQGAEAFF
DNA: TGTGCCAGCAGCTGGGGACAGGGGGCTGAAGCTTTCTTT

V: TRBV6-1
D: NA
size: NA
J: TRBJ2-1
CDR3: CASRHTGWNEQFF
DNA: TGTGCCAGCAGACACACAGGGTGGAATGAGCAGTTCTTC

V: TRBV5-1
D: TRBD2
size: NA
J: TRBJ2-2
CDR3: CASSLAAGGTGELFF
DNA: TGCGCCAGCAGCCTAGCAGCGGGAGGCACCGGGGAGCTGTTTTTT

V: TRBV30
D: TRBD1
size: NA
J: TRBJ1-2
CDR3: CAWSPDRDNYGYTF
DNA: TGTGCCTGGAGCCCGGACAGGGACAACTATGGCTACACCTTC

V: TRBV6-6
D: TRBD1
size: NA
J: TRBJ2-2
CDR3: CASSYPSGTAARELFF
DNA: TGTGCCAGCAGTTACCCGTCCGGGACAGCGGCGAGGGAGCTGTTTTTT

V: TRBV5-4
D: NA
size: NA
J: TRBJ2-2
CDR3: CASSLSGYTGELFF
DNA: TGTGCCAGCAGCCTTTCAGGGTACACCGGGGAGCTGTTTTTT

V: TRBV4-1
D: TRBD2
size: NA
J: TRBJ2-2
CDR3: CASSPRPGLGLAGELFF
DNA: TGCGCCAGCAGCCCTAGACCGGGACTAGGTCTCGCCGGGGAGCTGTTTTTT

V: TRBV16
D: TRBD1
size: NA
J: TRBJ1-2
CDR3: CASSHENRGLDYGYTF
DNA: TGTGCCAGCAGCCACGAAAACAGGGGGTTGGACTATGGCTACACCTTC

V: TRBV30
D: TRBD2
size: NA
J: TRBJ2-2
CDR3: CAWKRGGAYTGELFF
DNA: TGTGCCTGGAAACGGGGGGGGGCCTACACCGGGGAGCTGTTTTTT